These T cell receptor beta chains were read from a single sample in a study of shared clonotypes between healthy human individuals. Some clones are missing from TCRdb's copy, which holds only in-frame ones; the method was immunoSEQ multiplex PCR. The table records 550,000 to 700,000 clones, 73% of them present only once. What was sequenced was memory CD4+ T cells sorted from blood. The receptors derive from a woman aged 30 to 39 in good health. Each CDR3 is given with its conserved first and last residue. A D gene is named only where the DNA matches it firmly. Rows give clone size only sometimes, using once, few, many, or a class for an expanded clone.

v_call	d_call	j_call	clone_size	cdr3_aa	cdr3_nt
TRBV2	-	TRBJ1-1	few	CASSEALGVETEAFF	TGTGCCAGCAGTGAAGCACTGGGAGTGGAGACTGAAGCTTTCTTT
TRBV19	-	TRBJ1-1	-	CASSITGRTEAFF	TGTGCCAGTAGTATTACAGGGAGGACTGAAGCTTTCTTT
TRBV18	-	TRBJ2-7	-	CASSPTETSTYEQYF	TGTGCCAGCTCACCCACCGAAACAAGCACCTACGAGCAGTACTTC
TRBV6-1	-	TRBJ2-4	-	CASIRAGLKNIQYF	TGTGCCAGCATTCGGGCGGGACTCAAAAACATTCAGTACTTC
TRBV30	-	TRBJ2-1	few	CAWSVIADHYNEQFF	TGTGCCTGGAGTGTTATTGCGGATCATTACAATGAGCAGTTCTTC
TRBV6-5	-	TRBJ2-5	-	CASSSSRETQYF	TGTGCCAGCAGTTCGTCTCGAGAGACCCAGTACTTC
TRBV28	-	TRBJ2-3	-	CASMAGVTDTQYF	TGTGCCAGCATGGCAGGGGTAACAGATACGCAGTATTTT
TRBV19	-	TRBJ1-5	few	CASSFGRTSNQPQHF	TGTGCCAGTAGTTTTGGCCGAACTAGCAATCAGCCCCAGCATTTT
TRBV28	-	TRBJ2-7	-	CASSPYGGHEQYF	TGTGCCAGCTCCCCCTACGGGGGCCACGAGCAGTACTTC
TRBV19	TRBD1	TRBJ1-5	few	CATGQAAYYSNQPQHF	TGTGCCACGGGACAGGCCGCCTACTATAGCAATCAGCCCCAGCATTTT
TRBV12-5	TRBD1	TRBJ1-4	-	CASGFTDRDNEKLFF	TGTGCTAGTGGTTTTACCGACAGGGACAACGAAAAACTGTTTTTT
TRBV27	TRBD2	TRBJ2-3	-	CASSPRTSGGYTDTQYF	TGTGCCAGCAGTCCGAGGACTAGCGGGGGGTACACAGATACGCAGTATTTT
TRBV5-8	-	TRBJ1-2	-	CASNPRAYPYGYTF	TGTGCCAGCAATCCAAGGGCCTATCCCTATGGCTACACCTTC
TRBV28	-	TRBJ2-5	-	CASSSIGLSETQYF	TGTGCCAGCAGTTCCATAGGGCTATCCGAGACCCAGTACTTC
TRBV19	-	TRBJ1-4	few	CASSTRRRGINEKLFF	TGTGCCAGTAGTACCCGGCGCAGGGGCATTAATGAAAAACTGTTTTTT
TRBV11-2	TRBD1	TRBJ1-1	-	CASSPQDREAFF	TGTGCCAGCAGCCCTCAGGACAGGGAAGCTTTCTTT
TRBV18	-	TRBJ2-2	-	CASSPDTGELFF	TGTGCCAGCTCACCTGACACCGGGGAGCTGTTTTTT
TRBV15	-	TRBJ2-5	-	CATSRRQVTYQETQYF	TGTGCCACCAGCAGACGACAGGTGACCTATCAAGAGACCCAGTACTTC
TRBV5-8	-	TRBJ2-7	-	CASSFPGYDPLQYF	TGTGCCAGCAGCTTCCCGGGCTACGACCCCCTACAGTACTTC
TRBV6-5	-	TRBJ1-1	-	CASRRQAGTEAFF	TGTGCCAGCAGGCGGCAGGCTGGCACTGAAGCTTTCTTT
TRBV6-6	TRBD1	TRBJ2-5	once	CASSYRTGRETQYF	TGTGCCAGCAGTTATAGGACAGGGCGTGAGACCCAGTACTTC
TRBV28	TRBD1	TRBJ1-6	many	CASSFPTGKDSYNSPLHF	TGTGCCAGCAGTTTCCCGACAGGGAAAGACTCCTATAATTCACCCCTCCACTTT
TRBV6-5	-	TRBJ1-2	-	CASSPGQGFDVYTF	TGTGCCAGCAGTCCGGGACAAGGGTTTGATGTATACACCTTC
TRBV25-1	-	TRBJ2-7	-	CASSGRGLLITYF	TGTGCCAGCAGTGGGAGGGGACTCCTCATCACCTACTTC
TRBV5-4	-	TRBJ1-1	-	CASSLEQAITEAFF	TGTGCCAGCAGCTTGGAACAGGCTATCACTGAAGCTTTCTTT
TRBV14	-	TRBJ2-4	-	CASSQAGLAKNIQYF	TGTGCCAGCAGCCAGGCGGGACTAGCCAAAAACATTCAGTACTTC
TRBV5-1	-	TRBJ2-7	once	CASSLDWQGGYEQYF	TGCGCCAGCAGCTTAGACTGGCAGGGAGGCTACGAGCAGTACTTC
TRBV27	TRBD1	TRBJ1-4	-	CASSPYRQGGEKLFF	TGTGCCAGCAGTCCCTACCGACAGGGTGGTGAAAAACTGTTTTTT
TRBV7-6	TRBD2	TRBJ2-2	-	CASSLRAGVDTGELFF	TGTGCCAGCAGCTTAAGGGCGGGAGTTGACACCGGGGAGCTGTTTTTT
TRBV2	-	TRBJ2-3	-	CATTDSTDTQYF	TGTGCCACGACAGACTCCACAGATACGCAGTATTTT
TRBV28	TRBD2	TRBJ2-5	-	CASSPGRAGVGETQYF	TGTGCCAGCAGTCCCGGACGAGCGGGAGTGGGAGAGACCCAGTACTTC
TRBV28	TRBD2	TRBJ2-1	-	CASSFRTSGSAEQFF	TGTGCCAGCAGTTTTAGGACTAGCGGGAGCGCGGAGCAGTTCTTC
TRBV14	-	TRBJ1-1	once	CASRQSGGRGTEAFF	TGTGCCAGCAGACAGTCCGGAGGCCGAGGGACTGAAGCTTTCTTT
TRBV2	TRBD2	TRBJ2-3	-	CASSKSSGIGWTQYF	TGTGCCAGCAGTAAATCTAGCGGAATAGGGTGGACGCAGTATTTT
TRBV7-8	-	TRBJ2-5	-	CAGRRANQETQYF	TGTGCCGGGAGGAGGGCCAACCAAGAGACCCAGTACTTC
TRBV18	-	TRBJ2-5	-	CASSPSYGETQYF	TGTGCCAGCTCACCATCATACGGAGAGACCCAGTACTTC
TRBV5-1	-	TRBJ2-7	-	CASSLAGRTSYEQYF	TGCGCCAGCAGCTTGGCCGGCAGGACATCCTACGAGCAGTACTTC
TRBV11-3	-	TRBJ2-1	-	CASSLGGDNEQFF	TGTGCCAGCAGCTTAGGGGGAGACAATGAGCAGTTCTTC
TRBV19	TRBD1	TRBJ2-5	-	CASSIRQGGETQYF	TGTGCCAGTAGTATACGACAGGGGGGGGAGACCCAGTACTTC
TRBV19	-	TRBJ1-5	-	CASSISVAGYSNQPQHF	TGTGCCAGTAGTATTTCGGTGGCGGGATATAGCAATCAGCCCCAGCATTTT
TRBV19	TRBD2	TRBJ2-1	-	CASRDLAGGYYNEQFF	TGTGCCAGTAGGGATTTAGCGGGAGGGTACTACAATGAGCAGTTCTTC
TRBV6-1	TRBD2	TRBJ2-2	-	CASSGTSGSAGTGELFF	TGTGCCAGCAGTGGGACTAGCGGGAGTGCTGGCACCGGGGAGCTGTTTTTT
TRBV30	-	TRBJ1-2	many	CAWNRDVYGYTF	TGTGCCTGGAATCGGGACGTCTATGGCTACACCTTC
TRBV5-1	-	TRBJ1-1	-	CASSPLEGQDTEAFF	TGCGCCAGCAGCCCCCTCGAGGGGCAGGACACTGAAGCTTTCTTT
TRBV7-2	TRBD1	TRBJ1-5	-	CASTGDSLSNQPQHF	TGTGCCAGCACCGGGGACAGCCTTAGCAATCAGCCCCAGCATTTT
TRBV25-1	TRBD2	TRBJ2-1	-	CASSESGGLAGSYNEQFF	TGTGCCAGCAGTGAATCAGGGGGACTAGCGGGATCCTACAATGAGCAGTTCTTC
TRBV11-1	-	TRBJ2-5	-	CASSLEGGWETQYF	TGTGCCAGCAGCTTAGAAGGGGGTTGGGAGACCCAGTACTTC
TRBV28	-	TRBJ2-7	-	CASESGSSYEQYF	TGTGCCAGCGAGTCCGGGAGCTCCTACGAGCAGTACTTC
TRBV6-6	-	TRBJ1-2	-	CASTSGRGANYGYTF	TGTGCCAGCACCTCGGGGAGGGGCGCTAACTATGGCTACACCTTC
TRBV7-2	TRBD2	TRBJ2-2	-	CASSPHLAVNTGELFF	TGTGCCAGCAGTCCACATCTAGCGGTGAACACCGGGGAGCTGTTTTTT
TRBV6-1	-	TRBJ1-2	few	CASSAYVYGYTF	TGTGCCAGCAGTGCCTACGTGTATGGCTACACCTTC
TRBV19	-	TRBJ1-2	-	CASSPFGGNVVGYTF	TGTGCCAGTAGTCCCTTCGGCGGGAATGTTGTTGGCTACACCTTC
TRBV5-4	-	TRBJ1-5	-	CASSFGGGPQHF	TGTGCCAGCAGCTTCGGGGGGGGGCCCCAGCATTTT
TRBV5-1	TRBD1	TRBJ1-3	many	CASSLDGTGRTIYF	TGCGCCAGCAGCTTGGACGGGACAGGGCGAACCATATATTTT
TRBV4-1	-	TRBJ1-1	few	CASSQEVDGTEAFF	TGCGCCAGCAGCCAAGAGGTTGATGGCACTGAAGCTTTCTTT
TRBV21-1	-	TRBJ2-5	-	CASSKGGQEYQETQYF	TGTGCCAGCAGCAAAGGTGGACAGGAGTACCAAGAGACCCAGTACTTC